This entry is about one T cell receptor (beta chain). Its antigen is still unknown. The CDR3 totals 11 residues. V lost 6 bases and J 5 bases, leaving 5 bases between the germline ends. Germline CDR1 reads MNHNS; CDR2 reads SASEGT. The data derive from a study of T cells in Graves' hyperthyroidism and ophthalmopathy. General observations from the study: Among thyroid clonotypes expanded above 0.001, most also appeared in blood.

Amplified regions were TCR beta CDR3 sequences from RNA transcripts. The TCR CDR3 was amplified in a first-round RT-PCR using the HTBI primer set. Via MiXCR, TCRdb re-called the multiplex PCR reads, giving one row per CDR3 protein. The data show some 740,000 distinct CDR3 sequences, with 14% seen just once and 10% held by the top ten. The TCR was taken from a woman between 18 and 30 years old with Graves' hyperthyroidism. Material: blood. The genes are TRBV6-1 and TRBJ1-5; D gene unclear. In DNA form, the CDR3 reads TGTGCCAGCAGAGAGGATCAGCCCCAGCATTTT. This translates into CASREDQPQHF.